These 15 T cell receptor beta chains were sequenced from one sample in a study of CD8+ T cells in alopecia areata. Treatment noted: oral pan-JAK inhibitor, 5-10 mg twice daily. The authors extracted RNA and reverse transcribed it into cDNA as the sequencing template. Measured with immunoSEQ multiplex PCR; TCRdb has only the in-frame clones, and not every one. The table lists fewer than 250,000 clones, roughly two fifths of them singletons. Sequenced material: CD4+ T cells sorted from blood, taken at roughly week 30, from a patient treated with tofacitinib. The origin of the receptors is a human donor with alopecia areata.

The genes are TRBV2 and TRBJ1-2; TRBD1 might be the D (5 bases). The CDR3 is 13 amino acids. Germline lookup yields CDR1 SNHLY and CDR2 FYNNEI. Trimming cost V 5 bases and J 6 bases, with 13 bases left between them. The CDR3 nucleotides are TGTGCCAGCAGTAGAAACCGGGGGGATGGCTACACCTTC. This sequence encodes CASSRNRGDGYTF.

The CDR3 sequence: CASSHSRTDYWRYF. The CDR3 DNA reads as TGTGCCAGCAGCCATAGTAGGACAGATTATTGGAGGTATTTT. The chain couples TRBV14 to TRBJ2-3; perhaps TRBD1 as D (6 bases). Germline CDR1 and CDR2: SGHDN and FVKESK. This CDR3 spans 14 amino acids. The V and J ends lost 3 bases and 14 bases respectively, with 21 bases between them.

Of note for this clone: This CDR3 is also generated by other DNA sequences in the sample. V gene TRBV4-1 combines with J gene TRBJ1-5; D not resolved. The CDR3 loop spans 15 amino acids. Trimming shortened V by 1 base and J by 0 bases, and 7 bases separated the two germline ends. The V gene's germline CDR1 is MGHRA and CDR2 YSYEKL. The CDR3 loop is CASSQGLNSNQPQHF. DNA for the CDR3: TGCGCCAGCAGCCAAGGACTAAATAGCAATCAGCCCCAGCATTTT.

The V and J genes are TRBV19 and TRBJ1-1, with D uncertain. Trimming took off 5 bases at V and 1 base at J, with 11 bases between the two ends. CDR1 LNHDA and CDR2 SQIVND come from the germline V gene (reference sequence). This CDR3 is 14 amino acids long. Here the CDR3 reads CASSGTGKNTEAFF. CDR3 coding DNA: TGTGCCAGTAGTGGCACCGGCAAGAACACTGAAGCTTTCTTT. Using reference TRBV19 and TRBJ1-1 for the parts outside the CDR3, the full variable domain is DGGITQSPKYLFRKEGQNVTLSCEQNLNHDAMYWYRQDPGQGLRLIYYSQIVNDFQKGDIAEGYSVSREKKESFPLTVTSAQKNPTAFYLCASSGTGKNTEAFFGQGTRLTVV.

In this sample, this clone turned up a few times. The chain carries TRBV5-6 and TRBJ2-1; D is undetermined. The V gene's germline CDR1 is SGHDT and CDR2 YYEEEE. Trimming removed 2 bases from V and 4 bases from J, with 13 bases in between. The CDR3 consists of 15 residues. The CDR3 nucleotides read TGTGCCAGCAGCTTCTATTCTCTGGATTACAATGAGCAGTTCTTC. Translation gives CASSFYSLDYNEQFF.

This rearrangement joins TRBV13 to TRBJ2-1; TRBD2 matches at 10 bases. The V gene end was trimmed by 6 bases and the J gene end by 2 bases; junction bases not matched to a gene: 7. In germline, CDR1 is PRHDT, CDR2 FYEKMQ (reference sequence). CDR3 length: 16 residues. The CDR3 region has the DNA TGTGCCAGCAGGGATTTAGCGGGGGGCGCCTACAATGAGCAGTTCTTC. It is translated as CASRDLAGGAYNEQFF.

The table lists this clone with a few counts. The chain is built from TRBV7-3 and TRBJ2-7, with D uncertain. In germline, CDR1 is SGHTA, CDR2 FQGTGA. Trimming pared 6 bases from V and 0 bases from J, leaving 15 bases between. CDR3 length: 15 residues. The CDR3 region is CASSPGRSSSYEQYF. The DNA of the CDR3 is TGTGCCAGCAGTCCGGGCCGGTCCAGCTCCTACGAGCAGTACTTC.

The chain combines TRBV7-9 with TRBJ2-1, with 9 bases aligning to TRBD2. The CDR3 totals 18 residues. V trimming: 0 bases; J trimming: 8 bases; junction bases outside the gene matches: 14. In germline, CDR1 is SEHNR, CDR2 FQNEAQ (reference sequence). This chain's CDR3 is CASSLARLAGNWVDEQFF. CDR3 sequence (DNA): TGTGCCAGCAGCTTAGCGCGGCTAGCGGGAAATTGGGTGGATGAGCAGTTCTTC.

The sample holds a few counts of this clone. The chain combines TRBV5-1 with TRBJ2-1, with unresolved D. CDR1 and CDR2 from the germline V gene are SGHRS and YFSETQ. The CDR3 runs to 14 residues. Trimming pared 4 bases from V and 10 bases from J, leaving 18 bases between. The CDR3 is CASSMDGNLIEQFF. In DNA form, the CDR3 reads TGCGCCAGCAGCATGGATGGGAACTTAATCGAGCAGTTCTTC.

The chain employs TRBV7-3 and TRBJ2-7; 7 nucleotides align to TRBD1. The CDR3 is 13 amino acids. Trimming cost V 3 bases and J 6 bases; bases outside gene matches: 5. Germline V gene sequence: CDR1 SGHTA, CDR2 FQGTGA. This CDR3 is CASSFDRGREQYF. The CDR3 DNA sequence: TGTGCCAGCAGCTTTGATAGGGGGCGCGAGCAGTACTTC.

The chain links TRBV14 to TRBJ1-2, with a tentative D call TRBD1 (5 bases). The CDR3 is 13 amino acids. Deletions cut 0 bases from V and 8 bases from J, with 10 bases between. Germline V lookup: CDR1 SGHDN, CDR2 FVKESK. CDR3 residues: CASSQDWGNGYTF. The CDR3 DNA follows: TGTGCCAGCAGCCAAGATTGGGGGAACGGCTACACCTTC.

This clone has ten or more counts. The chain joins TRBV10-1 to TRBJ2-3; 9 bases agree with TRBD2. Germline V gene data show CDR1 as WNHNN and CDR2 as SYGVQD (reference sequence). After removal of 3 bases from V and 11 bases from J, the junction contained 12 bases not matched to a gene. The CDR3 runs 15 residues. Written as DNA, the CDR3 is TGCGCCAGCAGTGAAGCGGGAGGTCCGCCCGGCAAGCAGTATTTT. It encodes CASSEAGGPPGKQYF.

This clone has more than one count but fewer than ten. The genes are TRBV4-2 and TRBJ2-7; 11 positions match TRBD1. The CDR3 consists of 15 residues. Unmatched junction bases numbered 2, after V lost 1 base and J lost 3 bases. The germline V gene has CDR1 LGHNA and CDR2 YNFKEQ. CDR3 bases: TGTGCCAGCAGCCAAGCCGGGACAGGGGGCTACGAGCAGTACTTC. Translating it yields CASSQAGTGGYEQYF.

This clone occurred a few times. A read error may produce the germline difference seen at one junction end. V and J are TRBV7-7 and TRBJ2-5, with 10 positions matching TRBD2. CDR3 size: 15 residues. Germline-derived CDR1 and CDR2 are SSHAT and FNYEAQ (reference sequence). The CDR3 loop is CASSFGLAGAETQYF. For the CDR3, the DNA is TGTGCTAGCAGCTTTGGTCTAGCGGGAGCGGAGACCCAGTACTTC.

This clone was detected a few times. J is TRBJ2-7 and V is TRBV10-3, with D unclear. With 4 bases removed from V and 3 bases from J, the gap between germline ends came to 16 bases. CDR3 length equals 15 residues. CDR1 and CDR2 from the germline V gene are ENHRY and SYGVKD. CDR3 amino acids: CAISAGRGVNYEQYF. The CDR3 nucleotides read TGTGCCATCAGTGCGGGCCGCGGTGTGAACTACGAGCAGTACTTC.